This TCR beta chain appears in the sequencing data of a study of cytomegalovirus exposure and HLA in healthy donors. On this clone: No antigen is known for it.

The CDR3 extends over 17 amino acids. Per the germline V gene, CDR1 is SGHTA and CDR2 is FQGTGA. The V segment lost 2 bases and the J segment 1 base; nucleotides outside the gene matches: 9. The primer mix had 60 Vbeta and 13 Jbeta primers. Measured with immunoSEQ multiplex PCR; TCRdb has only the in-frame clones, and not every one. Recorded for this sample: approximately 140,000 clones. Findings of the study overall: With further analysis later on, most CMV-associated TCR beta chains appeared HLA-restricted. In a later analysis, at a false discovery rate of 0.05, 17,000 or so TCR beta sequences were associated with HLA alleles.

The clonotype comes from a woman under 30 in good health and CMV-seronegative. The chain couples TRBV7-3 to TRBJ2-3, with 7 bases matching TRBD2. The material sequenced was PBMCs. DNA of the CDR3: TGTGCCAGCAGCTTATGGGGAGGCGGGAGAGGCACAGATACGCAGTATTTT. Its protein product is CASSLWGGGRGTDTQYF.